These T cell receptor beta chains were read from a single sample in a study of shared clonotypes between healthy human individuals. Here immunoSEQ multiplex PCR was the method, and the copy in TCRdb shows in-frame clones only, minus some. The repertoire holds around 2,000,000 clones, with 90% to 95% as singletons. Source material: naive CD4+ T cells sorted from blood. These receptors originate from a man aged 18-30 years in good health. The CDR3 runs from the conserved cysteine through the conserved F or W. D genes are given only for firm matches. The size entry is marked missing in some rows and otherwise reads once, few, many or a size class.

abundance,d_gene,j_gene,v_gene,CDR3nt,CDR3aa
NA,NA,TRBJ2-5,TRBV7-2,TGTGCCAGCAGCTTAGTCCCCGGGACAACTCAAGAGACCCAGTACTTC,CASSLVPGTTQETQYF
NA,TRBD1,TRBJ1-5,TRBV30,TGTGCCTGGAGTCAGACAGTAGGGGGCCAGCCCCAGCATTTT,CAWSQTVGGQPQHF
NA,NA,TRBJ2-5,TRBV2,TGTGCCAGCAGTGAACAGGGATCAGGAGAGACCCAGTACTTC,CASSEQGSGETQYF
NA,NA,TRBJ2-5,TRBV28,TGTGCCAGTCTAGGAGAGACCCAGTACTTC,CASLGETQYF
NA,TRBD1,TRBJ2-5,TRBV6-5,TGTGCCAGCAGTCGAGCACCGACAGGGGAAGAGACCCAGTACTTC,CASSRAPTGEETQYF
NA,NA,TRBJ1-4,TRBV7-9,TGTGCCAGCAGCCCTAAATCCGCAACTAATGAAAAACTGTTTTTT,CASSPKSATNEKLFF
NA,NA,TRBJ1-4,TRBV7-6,TGTGCCAGCAGCCCCAGACAGTCAACTAATGAAAAACTGTTTTTT,CASSPRQSTNEKLFF
NA,NA,TRBJ1-2,TRBV5-4,TGTGCCAGCACTAGAGGACAGTCCGGGAACTATGGCTACACCTTC,CASTRGQSGNYGYTF
few,NA,TRBJ2-1,TRBV30,TGTGCCACTGAAGGCCCCTCCTACAATGAGCAGTTCTTC,CATEGPSYNEQFF
NA,NA,TRBJ2-3,TRBV29-1,TGCAGCGTTACGGAGCCCACAGATACGCAGTATTTT,CSVTEPTDTQYF
NA,TRBD1,TRBJ1-4,TRBV9,TGTGCCAGCAGCGTAGGGACAGGGGGCGGAACTAATGAAAAACTGTTTTTT,CASSVGTGGGTNEKLFF
once,TRBD1,TRBJ1-2,TRBV5-1,TGCGCCAGCAGGGACAGGGAAACTAACTATGGCTACACCTTC,CASRDRETNYGYTF
NA,TRBD1,TRBJ2-7,TRBV7-8,TGTGCCAGCAGCTCGGCAATACGGTCGGGACAGAAATACGAGCAGTACTTC,CASSSAIRSGQKYEQYF
NA,TRBD1,TRBJ1-2,TRBV7-3,TGTGCCAGCAGCTCCGGACAGGGAATCTCCTATGGCTACACCTTC,CASSSGQGISYGYTF
NA,TRBD1,TRBJ2-7,TRBV6-6,TGTGCCAGCACCGACCGGGACAGGGGAAACGAGCAGTACTTC,CASTDRDRGNEQYF
NA,TRBD2,TRBJ2-2,TRBV6-5,TGTGCCAGCAGTTACTCGAGTCAGGGAGGGGCCGGGGAGCTGTTTTTT,CASSYSSQGGAGELFF
NA,NA,TRBJ2-7,TRBV9,TGTGCCAGCAGCGTTCAGGGGGAGGGCTACGAGCAGTACTTC,CASSVQGEGYEQYF
NA,NA,TRBJ1-1,TRBV10-3,TGTGCCATCAGTGAGATTCTGGGGTCGGCTGAAGCTTTCTTT,CAISEILGSAEAFF
NA,TRBD2,TRBJ2-7,TRBV4-1,TGCGCCAGCAGCCTCCGGGTGGTAGCGGGAGGGCTGTACGAGCAGTACTTC,CASSLRVVAGGLYEQYF
NA,TRBD2,TRBJ2-5,TRBV6-4,TGTGCCAGCAGTGTCACTAGCGGGGCCCAAGAGACCCAGTACTTC,CASSVTSGAQETQYF
NA,NA,TRBJ2-7,TRBV19,TGTGCCAGTAGTCCTCACCGACAGGCAGGCGAGCAGTACTTC,CASSPHRQAGEQYF
NA,NA,TRBJ2-3,TRBV4-1,TGCGCCAGCAGCCCTTTAATTACAGATACGCAGTATTTT,CASSPLITDTQYF
NA,TRBD1,TRBJ1-5,TRBV5-1,TGCGCCAGCAGCCCAGGGACAGGGCATAGCAATCAGCCCCAGCATTTT,CASSPGTGHSNQPQHF
NA,TRBD2,TRBJ2-7,TRBV19,TGTGCCAGTAGCCTCACACTAGCGGGGGCCTTCTACGAGCAGTACTTC,CASSLTLAGAFYEQYF
NA,NA,TRBJ2-7,TRBV28,TGTGCCAGCAGTGAAACCCGGGCTACCTACAACGAGCAGTACTTC,CASSETRATYNEQYF
NA,TRBD1,TRBJ1-6,TRBV27,TGTGCCAGCAGTTTAGACAGGGAGGACTCACCCCTCCACTTT,CASSLDREDSPLHF
NA,TRBD2,TRBJ2-5,TRBV15,TGTGCCACCAGCAGAAGGACTAGCGGGAGGTTGGGTAGCGAGACCCAGTACTTC,CATSRRTSGRLGSETQYF
NA,TRBD1,TRBJ1-4,TRBV30,TGTGCCTGGAGTTTGGGCGACAGGGTGGGTGAAAAACTGTTTTTT,CAWSLGDRVGEKLFF
NA,NA,TRBJ2-5,TRBV9,TGTGCCAGCAGCCGGACGGCGTACCAAGAGACCCAGTACTTC,CASSRTAYQETQYF
NA,TRBD1,TRBJ2-1,TRBV7-2,TGTGCCAGCAGCTCTGGGACAGGGAGCTCCTACAATGAGCAGTTCTTC,CASSSGTGSSYNEQFF
NA,NA,TRBJ2-5,TRBV7-9,TGTGCCAGCAGCTCGGGACGGAACCAAGAGACCCAGTACTTC,CASSSGRNQETQYF
NA,NA,TRBJ1-1,TRBV30,TGTGCCTGGAGTGTACTAGGCTGGGACGGCCGAGGGGGCACTGAAGCTTTCTTT,CAWSVLGWDGRGGTEAFF
NA,TRBD1,TRBJ1-1,TRBV5-1,TGCGCCAGCAGCTTGTTGACAGGACAGGTTTTTGAAGCTTTCTTT,CASSLLTGQVFEAFF
NA,TRBD2,TRBJ2-2,TRBV5-4,TGTGCCAGCAGCTCACCTACTAGCGGGAGAGACACCGGGGAGCTGTTTTTT,CASSSPTSGRDTGELFF
NA,NA,TRBJ1-1,TRBV10-3,TGTGCCATCAGTGAACTGGGGCCGGGCACTGAAGCTTTCTTT,CAISELGPGTEAFF
NA,NA,TRBJ2-3,TRBV7-2,TGTGCCAGCAGCTCAAGCACAGCGCGCACAGATACGCAGTATTTT,CASSSSTARTDTQYF
NA,TRBD1,TRBJ2-7,TRBV6-5,TGTGCCAGCAGTATTTCCGGGACAGGGACCTACGAGCAGTACTTC,CASSISGTGTYEQYF
NA,NA,TRBJ1-5,TRBV6-1,TGTGCCAGCAGTGAAAGGGGGGGCGCTCAGCCCCAGCATTTT,CASSERGGAQPQHF
NA,NA,TRBJ2-1,TRBV4-1,TGCGCCAGCAGCCAGATAACCGGGCTTTCGAGGTTCTTC,CASSQITGLSRFF
NA,NA,TRBJ2-3,TRBV6-1,TGTGCCAGCAGTGAAAATGGCAGAACCCATAGCACAGATACGCAGTATTTT,CASSENGRTHSTDTQYF
NA,TRBD2,TRBJ2-2,TRBV7-6,TGTGCCAGCAGCTTAGGACGGGAGGGCGGGGAGCTGTTTTTT,CASSLGREGGELFF
NA,NA,TRBJ2-7,TRBV5-4,TGTGCCAGCAGGGAAGGGGGGCCCAGCTCCTACGAGCAGTACTTC,CASREGGPSSYEQYF
NA,NA,TRBJ2-7,TRBV19,TGTGCCAGTAGTATGACTGGGACCGTTGGATACGAGCAGTACTTC,CASSMTGTVGYEQYF
NA,NA,TRBJ1-1,TRBV6-6,TGTGCCAGCAGTTCGGTTATCGGCGGAGCTTTCTTT,CASSSVIGGAFF
NA,NA,TRBJ1-4,TRBV7-9,TGTGCCAGCAGCTTAGTAAGTCCGACTAGAGAAAAACTGTTTTTT,CASSLVSPTREKLFF
NA,NA,TRBJ1-2,TRBV7-2,TGTGCCAGCAGCTCCTCGCTCGGCCAGCCACCTCACTATGGCTACACCTTC,CASSSSLGQPPHYGYTF